Sequencing of this T cell receptor beta chain was carried out in a study of beta chain features in type 1 diabetes. All of the isolated RNA was reverse transcribed, so expressed TCRB transcripts were sequenced. This table comes from immunoSEQ multiplex PCR, and its TCRdb copy is limited to in-frame clones, with some not included. The sample shows some 150,000 clones, 11% of them seen only once. In its sample, this clone was seen a few times. In the same sample, other DNA sequences code for this CDR3. CDR1 KGHSH and CDR2 LQKENI come from the germline V gene. Trimming removed 2 bases at V and 5 bases at J, with 5 bases between. This CDR3 spans 12 amino acids.

The chain combines TRBV18 with TRBJ2-3; D gene uncertain. The clonotype originates from a man between 18 and 35 years old in good health. The sequenced material came from central memory CD4+ T cells from blood. CDR3 nucleotides: TGTGCCAGCTCACCAGGCGGAGATACGCAGTATTTT. Translation: CASSPGGDTQYF.